The 30 T cell receptor beta chains below were found in one sample sequenced in a study of T cell responses to AZD1222 COVID-19 vaccine. The repertoire was sequenced with immunoSEQ multiplex PCR; TCRdb's copy has only in-frame clones and lacks some. The sample lists about 160,000 clones; roughly 90% were seen once. This material consisted of peripheral blood, taken 28 days after the second AZD1222 dose. The origin of the receptors is an adult who received the AZD1222 COVID-19 vaccine.

The gene calls are TRBV19 and TRBJ1-2; the match to TRBD1 covers 7 bases. V was clipped by 2 bases and J by 4 bases; unmatched bases: 10. Germline lookup yields CDR1 LNHDA and CDR2 SQIVND (reference sequence). This CDR3 spans 16 amino acids. As DNA, the CDR3 is TGTGCCAGTAGTATATCGCGCGACAGGGTCTCCTATGGCTACACCTTC. Translating gives CASSISRDRVSYGYTF.

The V call is TRBV27, the J call TRBJ1-1; weak D call: TRBD1 (5 bases). The germline V and J ends were trimmed by 3 bases and 4 bases, with 18 bases remaining between them. Germline assignment: CDR1 MNHEY and CDR2 SMNVEV (reference sequence). The CDR3 length is 16 residues. CDR3 nucleotides: TGTGCCAGCAGTTTTGACCTGGTTCAGGGAGGCACTGAAGCTTTCTTT. Encoded protein: CASSFDLVQGGTEAFF.

The sample holds one count of this clone. The genes are TRBV3-1 (or the pseudogene TRBV3-2) and TRBJ1-1, with D maybe TRBD1 (5 bases). Germline V gene sequence: CDR1 LGHDT, CDR2 YNNKEL (reference sequence). V lost 0 bases to trimming and J lost 0 bases, with 11 bases between them. This CDR3 comprises 16 residues. CDR3: CASSQDWGEMNTEAFF. CDR3 nucleotide sequence: TGTGCCAGCAGCCAAGATTGGGGGGAAATGAACACTGAAGCTTTCTTT.

This clone appeared once. The V and J genes are TRBV29-1 and TRBJ2-5; D is unclear. The CDR3 loop spans 12 amino acids. V lost 4 bases and J lost 3, with 9 bases in between. Looked up from germline, CDR1 is SQVTM and CDR2 is ANQGSEA. The CDR3 bases are TGCAGCGTTGGCTGGTCAGAAGAGACCCAGTACTTC. Protein product: CSVGWSEETQYF.

This clone has just one count. The genes are TRBV6-1 and TRBJ1-2, with no clear D. The CDR3 sequence is 17 residues long. The V end lost 1 base, the J end lost 6 bases, and 21 bases lay between the germline ends. Germline V gives CDR1 MNHNS, CDR2 SASEGT. CDR3 nucleotides: TGTGCCAGCAGTGAAGGTTCGGCAGTTCGAGGGCCTAATGGCTACACCTTC. As protein: CASSEGSAVRGPNGYTF.

The chain uses TRBV5-4 and TRBJ2-3, with TRBD2 identical over 8 bases. The CDR3 is 14 residues long. Germline V CDR1 and CDR2: SGHNT, YYREEE (reference sequence). The trim removed 6 bases at V and 0 bases at J, leaving 3 bases unmatched. The CDR3 spells CASTRGGSTDTQYF. For the CDR3, the DNA is TGTGCCAGCACCCGGGGGGGGAGCACAGATACGCAGTATTTT.

J is TRBJ2-3 and V is TRBV18; D remains ambiguous. Germline CDR1 and CDR2: KGHSH and LQKENI. Trimming stripped 2 bases from V and 0 bases from J, with 6 bases between. The CDR3 has 14 residues. CDR3 in DNA: TGTGCCAGCTCACCAACAACTAGCACAGATACGCAGTATTTT. This sequence encodes CASSPTTSTDTQYF.

The CDR3, as DNA: TGTGCCAGCAGCTTAGGGGGTAGCGGAGATACGCAGTATTTT. Translating gives CASSLGGSGDTQYF. V gene TRBV7-2 combines with J gene TRBJ2-3; D might be TRBD2 (6 bases). V was pared by 1 base and J by 5 bases, with 10 bases between. Germline V CDR1 and CDR2: SGHTA, FQGNSA. The CDR3 extends over 14 amino acids. Full variable domain (remainder filled in from reference TRBV7-2 and TRBJ2-3): GAGVSQSPSNKVTEKGKDVELRCDPISGHTALYWYRQSLGQGLEFLIYFQGNSAPDKSGLPSDRFSAERTGGSVSTLTIQRTQQEDSAVYLCASSLGGSGDTQYFGPGTRLTVL.

The rearrangement links TRBV11-2 to TRBJ1-4; 8 bases are a match to TRBD1. CDR3 size: 13 residues. Germline trimming cut 10 bases from V and 5 bases from J; bases unmatched to any gene: 6. Germline loops: CDR1 SGHAT, CDR2 FQNNGV. Here the CDR3 DNA reads TGTGCCATTTCCCGGGACAGGAATGAAAAACTGTTTTTT. Its translation: CAISRDRNEKLFF.

The J gene is TRBJ2-7, the V gene TRBV5-4; no clear D. V was clipped by 7 bases and J by 6 bases, with 17 bases between them. Germline V CDR1 and CDR2: SGHNT, YYREEE (reference sequence). The CDR3 covers 13 residues. CDR3 in DNA: TGTGCCAGCTCTCCCCATCCCCCCACCGAGCAGTACTTC. Amino acids: CASSPHPPTEQYF.

This clone was detected only once. This chain joins TRBV7-2 and TRBJ1-5, with D maybe TRBD1 (5 bases). V gave up 3 bases and J gave up 7 bases, with 16 bases separating them. The CDR3 covers 15 residues. Germline-derived CDR1 and CDR2 are SGHTA and FQGNSA. For the CDR3, the DNA is TGTGCCAGCAGCTTGCTTCAGGGTGTGGGACAGCCCCAGCATTTT. As protein: CASSLLQGVGQPQHF.

This chain uses TRBV3-1 (or the pseudogene TRBV3-2) with TRBJ1-2; TRBD1 is a possible D gene (6 bases). Germline CDR1 is LGHDT and CDR2 is YNNKEL (reference sequence). The CDR3 contains 14 residues. The V end was cut by 4 bases, the J end by 2 bases, with 11 bases between. This chain's CDR3 is CASSPRTANYGYTF. CDR3 DNA sequence: TGTGCCAGCAGCCCCCGGACAGCCAACTATGGCTACACCTTC.

The genes are TRBV9 and TRBJ2-5; 10 bases map to TRBD2. Germline V gene sequence: CDR1 SGDLS, CDR2 YYNGEE. CDR3 length: 17 amino acids. The V gene end was trimmed by 4 bases and the J gene end by 5 bases; junction bases not matched to a gene: 14. The CDR3 spells CASSPRGSGGGAETQYF. CDR3 coding DNA: TGTGCCAGCAGCCCCCGAGGGAGCGGGGGGGGAGCCGAGACCCAGTACTTC.

The V gene is TRBV27, the J gene TRBJ2-1, with TRBD2 matching over 9 bases. With V trimmed by 5 bases and J by 8 bases, 10 bases remained unmatched. CDR1 and CDR2 from the germline V gene are MNHEY and SMNVEV (reference sequence). This CDR3 spans 15 amino acids. DNA of the CDR3: TGTGCCAGCAGTCCATTCTCGGGACTAGCCTATGAGCAGTTCTTC. It codes for CASSPFSGLAYEQFF.

The chain couples TRBV7-9 to TRBJ2-7; 7 bases are shared with TRBD1. With 1 base clipped from V and 2 bases from J, the junction kept 17 bases outside the gene matches. Germline V lookup: CDR1 SEHNR, CDR2 FQNEAQ (reference sequence). This CDR3 is 19 amino acids long. The CDR3 nucleotides are TGTGCCAGCAGCTTAGTGGTAGGGGCAGAGACAGGGTCCCCCTACGAGCAGTACTTC. Translation: CASSLVVGAETGSPYEQYF.

In DNA form, the CDR3 reads TGTGCCAGCCAGGGGGCGAACACAGATACGCAGTATTTT. Amino acid sequence: CASQGANTDTQYF. The V call is TRBV12-3 or TRBV12-4, the J call TRBJ2-3; 8 bases line up with TRBD1. V dropped 8 bases and J dropped 2; count of bases not matched to a gene: 3. The length of the CDR3 is 13 residues.

The chain couples TRBV2 to TRBJ1-4, with TRBD1 identical over 7 bases. CDR3 size: 15 residues. Germline CDR1 reads SNHLY; CDR2 reads FYNNEI. The V and J ends lost 5 bases and 8 bases, in that order; junction bases with no gene match: 11. CDR3 sequence: CASSLTKGAGEKLFF. As DNA, the CDR3 is TGTGCCAGCAGTCTCACTAAGGGGGCTGGGGAAAAACTGTTTTTT. Variable domain in full (rest from reference TRBV2 and TRBJ1-4): EPEVTQTPSHQVTQMGQEVILRCVPISNHLYFYWYRQILGQKVEFLVSFYNNEISEKSEIFDDQFSVERPDGSNFTLKIRSTKLEDSAMYFCASSLTKGAGEKLFFGSGTQLSVL.

The count of this clone is one. The chain joins TRBV5-6 to TRBJ1-5, with TRBD1 as a possible D gene (5 bases). CDR1 and CDR2 (germline): SGHDT, YYEEEE. The CDR3 is made up of 16 amino acids. V dropped 1 base and J dropped 5 bases, with 16 bases sitting between them. CDR3 amino acids: CASSLFGVGGHQPQHF. The CDR3 DNA reads TGTGCCAGCAGCTTGTTTGGAGTCGGGGGTCATCAGCCCCAGCATTTT. The full variable domain, its missing parts supplied by reference TRBV5-6 and TRBJ1-5, is DAGVTQSPTHLIKTRGQQVTLRCSPKSGHDTVSWYQQALGQGPQFIFQYYEEEERQRGNFPDRFSGHQFPNYSSELNVNALLLGDSALYLCASSLFGVGGHQPQHFGDGTRLSIL.

CDR3 in amino acids: CASSEPLGRAPRGYTF. DNA for the CDR3: TGCGCCAGCAGCGAACCGCTGGGTAGGGCTCCCAGGGGCTACACCTTC. The chain is built from TRBV10-1 and TRBJ1-2; D ambiguous. Germline-derived CDR1 and CDR2 are WNHNN and SYGVQD (reference sequence). The ends were cut back, 6 bases at V and 8 bases at J, with 25 bases in the middle. The CDR3 has 16 residues.

V gene TRBV7-9 combines with J gene TRBJ1-4; perhaps TRBD1 as D (5 bases). V lost 5 bases, J lost 8 bases, and 27 bases lay in between. From germline, CDR1 is SEHNR and CDR2 FQNEAQ (reference sequence). The CDR3 runs 18 residues. The CDR3 DNA is TGTGCCAGCAGCCTCAGGGAACGGGACCGATCATTTGGGGAAAAACTGTTTTTT. Translation gives CASSLRERDRSFGEKLFF.

V and J are TRBV11-2 and TRBJ1-4; TRBD1 is a possible D gene (5 bases). The CDR3 loop spans 16 amino acids. Trimming cost V 6 bases and J 4 bases, with 18 bases left between them. Germline lookup yields CDR1 SGHAT and CDR2 FQNNGV. The CDR3 sequence is CASSRGEGLGNEKLFF. The CDR3 bases are TGTGCCAGCAGTCGCGGGGAGGGGTTGGGTAATGAAAAACTGTTTTTT.

The chain has TRBV9 and TRBJ1-1; D is ambiguous. Germline V gene sequence: CDR1 SGDLS, CDR2 YYNGEE. V lost 3 bases and J lost 0, with 9 bases in between. The CDR3 consists of 14 residues. This CDR3 reads CASSADGMNTEAFF. The CDR3 DNA is TGTGCCAGCAGCGCGGACGGCATGAACACTGAAGCTTTCTTT.

In its sample, this clone was seen once. This sequence joins TRBV20-1 and TRBJ1-2; the match to TRBD1 covers 7 bases. This CDR3 has 11 amino acids. V was pared by 7 bases and J by 4 bases, with 3 bases of the junction left unmatched. CDR1 DFQATT and CDR2 SNEGSKA come from the germline V gene (reference sequence). The CDR3 reads CSVGTVYGYTF. For the CDR3, the DNA is TGCAGTGTCGGGACAGTCTATGGCTACACCTTC.

The CDR3 DNA follows: TGTGCCAGCAGCTATACCGGGACAGGGGTTGGGGAGCAGTACTTC. This sequence encodes CASSYTGTGVGEQYF. The V gene is TRBV5-8, the J gene TRBJ2-7; 10 bases fit TRBD1. Germline assignment: CDR1 SGHTS and CDR2 YDEGEE. The CDR3 extends over 15 amino acids. The V gene end was trimmed by 3 bases and the J gene end by 7 bases; junction bases not matched to a gene: 10.

This chain joins TRBV4-3 and TRBJ2-3; D unresolved. Per the germline V gene, CDR1 is LGHNA and CDR2 is YSLEER. The V end lost 1 base, the J end lost 3 bases, and 8 bases lay between the germline ends. The CDR3 length is 14 residues. The CDR3 DNA reads TGCGCCAGCAGCCAAGCCGTGGGAACAGATACGCAGTATTTT. As protein: CASSQAVGTDTQYF.

The V and J genes are TRBV19 and TRBJ1-6, with a weak D call TRBD1 (6 bases). Germline CDR1 reads LNHDA; CDR2 reads SQIVND (reference sequence). This CDR3 contains 14 residues. The V end lost 5 bases, the J end lost 15 bases, and 20 bases lay between the germline ends. Here the CDR3 DNA reads TGTGCCAGTAGTCCCCGAGGGGGAATAGTAAACCTCCACTTT. This gives the protein CASSPRGGIVNLHF.

The gene calls are TRBV30 and TRBJ2-1; 7 nucleotides align to TRBD1. The CDR3 runs to 15 residues. Germline values: CDR1 GTSNPN, CDR2 SVGIG (reference sequence). V lost 5 bases and J lost 0; bases outside the gene matches: 7. The CDR3 spells CAWDMTGSSYNEQFF. CDR3 DNA sequence: TGTGCCTGGGACATGACAGGGTCCTCCTACAATGAGCAGTTCTTC.

The gene calls are TRBV13 and TRBJ2-2; D not certain. Per germline, CDR1 PRHDT and CDR2 FYEKMQ (reference sequence). V gave up 8 bases and J gave up 5 bases, with 15 bases separating them. The CDR3 loop spans 14 amino acids. The CDR3 coding sequence is TGTGCCAGCGAGGAATCCCGCAGGACCGGGGAGCTGTTTTTT. Protein: CASEESRRTGELFF.

The chain couples TRBV20-1 to TRBJ2-3; D unresolved. V was cut by 5 bases and J by 0 bases, with 3 bases left in between. CDR3 length equals 11 residues. CDR1 and CDR2 from the germline V gene are DFQATT and SNEGSKA (reference sequence). CDR3 residues: CSASSTDTQYF. CDR3 nucleotides: TGCAGTGCTTCTAGCACAGATACGCAGTATTTT.

The chain employs TRBV20-1 and TRBJ2-1; D remains unclear. CDR1 is DFQATT, CDR2 SNEGSKA, per germline (reference sequence). V was cut by 5 bases and J by 10 bases, with 12 bases left in between. The CDR3 totals 11 residues. The CDR3 DNA reads as TGCAGTGCTGACCACTGGATAGAGCAGTTCTTC. Its translation: CSADHWIEQFF.